A single sample is the source of the 25 T cell receptor beta chains below, sequenced in a study of blood T cell repertoires in COVID-19. Here immunoSEQ multiplex PCR was the method, and the copy in TCRdb shows in-frame clones only, minus some. The profile shows 200,000 to 300,000 clones, about 89% of them singletons. The sample taken for sequencing was PBMCs or T cells enriched from blood (not recorded which). All receptors derive from a man in his forties or fifties who had recovered from COVID-19.

The V gene is TRBV18, the J gene TRBJ2-4, with D possibly being TRBD2 (6 bases). The CDR3 runs to 19 residues. Germline CDR1 KGHSH, CDR2 LQKENI. V was trimmed by 1 base and J by 0 bases, leaving 19 bases between them. This CDR3 is CASSPLGVGGLLAKNIQYF. The CDR3 region has the DNA TGTGCCAGCTCACCACTCGGCGTCGGGGGACTTCTAGCCAAAAACATTCAGTACTTC.

The chain combines TRBV5-1 with TRBJ2-7; TRBD1 aligns across 10 bases. CDR1 SGHRS and CDR2 YFSETQ come from the germline V gene. The CDR3 has 13 amino acids. The ends lost 7 bases at V and 7 bases at J; junction bases unmatched: 8. The chain's CDR3 is CASGDRGRGEQYF. The CDR3 DNA sequence: TGCGCCAGCGGTGACAGGGGGCGCGGAGAGCAGTACTTC.

This clone occurred a few times. The gene calls are TRBV7-9 and TRBJ2-5, with a tentative D call TRBD1 (6 bases). The CDR3 extends over 14 amino acids. The germline gives CDR1 SEHNR, CDR2 FQNEAQ (reference sequence). Trimming cost V 5 bases and J 0 bases, with 10 bases left between them. CDR3 region: CASSLDRYQETQYF. The CDR3, as DNA: TGTGCCAGCAGCCTAGACAGGTACCAAGAGACCCAGTACTTC.

J is TRBJ2-1 and V is TRBV11-2; tentative D call: TRBD2 (5 bases). This CDR3 has 13 amino acids. The germline V gene has CDR1 SGHAT and CDR2 FQNNGV. The V end was cut by 8 bases, the J end by 9 bases, with 17 bases between. CDR3 residues: CASGNTRLGEQFF. CDR3 bases: TGTGCCAGCGGCAATACTAGGTTGGGTGAGCAGTTCTTC.

The DNA of the CDR3 is TGTGCCAGCTCACAAGGGACGAGCGGGTACAATGAGCAGTTCTTC. Translation gives CASSQGTSGYNEQFF. J is TRBJ2-1 and V is TRBV18, with D possibly TRBD2 on 6 matching bases. The germline V gene encodes CDR1 KGHSH and CDR2 LQKENI. Trimming removed 4 bases from V and 4 bases from J, with 14 bases in between. CDR3 length: 15 residues.

CDR3 bases: TGTGCCAGCAGCTTGTCCGTGCCAAGGACAGCAAATAACTATGGCTACACCTTC. Translated: CASSLSVPRTANNYGYTF. V and J are TRBV11-3 and TRBJ1-2; possible D gene TRBD1, 6 bases. V lost 3 bases and J 1 base, leaving 21 bases between the germline ends. Germline values: CDR1 SGHNT, CDR2 YENEEA. The length of the CDR3 is 18 residues.

This chain uses TRBV14 with TRBJ2-4, with 10 bases aligning to TRBD2. V dropped 4 bases and J dropped 2; count of bases not matched to a gene: 8. This CDR3 is built from 17 residues. The germline V gene encodes CDR1 SGHDN and CDR2 FVKESK. The CDR3 region is CASSPRLAGVSKNIQYF. The DNA of the CDR3 is TGTGCCAGCAGCCCCCGTCTAGCGGGAGTGTCCAAAAACATTCAGTACTTC.

This clone occurred once. The chain joins TRBV6-2 or TRBV6-3 to TRBJ2-6; maybe TRBD2 (6 bases). Per germline, CDR1 MNHEY and CDR2 SVGEGT. V gave up 5 bases and J gave up 2 bases, with 16 bases separating them. CDR3 size: 17 residues. The CDR3 region is CASSLYPSAAGANVLTF. As DNA, the CDR3 is TGTGCCAGCAGTCTCTATCCTAGCGCGGCTGGGGCCAACGTCCTGACTTTC.

V and J are TRBV7-3 and TRBJ2-1; 14 bases map to TRBD2. The V and J ends lost 2 bases and 8 bases, in that order; junction bases with no gene match: 2. The germline V gene encodes CDR1 SGHTA and CDR2 FQGTGA. The CDR3 covers 15 residues. CDR3 nucleotides: TGTGCCAGCAGCTTAGGACTAGCGGGAGGTTATGAGCAGTTCTTC. Translated: CASSLGLAGGYEQFF. Variable domain in full (rest from reference TRBV7-3 and TRBJ2-1): GAGVSQTPSNKVTEKGKYVELRCDPISGHTALYWYRQSLGQGPEFLIYFQGTGAADDSGLPNDRFFAVRPEGSVSTLKIQRTERGDSAVYLCASSLGLAGGYEQFFGPGTRLTVL.

The sample holds one count of this clone. Relative to the germline gene, one junction end is altered; a read error may explain this. The gene calls are TRBV6-1 and TRBJ1-2; 9 bases are shared with TRBD1. The CDR3 is 13 residues long. CDR1 and CDR2 (germline): MNHNS, SASEGT. CDR3 sequence (DNA): TGTGCCAGCAGGGAAGGGACAGGGCCTGGCTACACCTTC. Encoded protein: CASREGTGPGYTF.

The chain carries TRBV5-1 and TRBJ2-5; the D gene is possibly TRBD2 (5 bases). Looked up from germline, CDR1 is SGHRS and CDR2 is YFSETQ. V dropped 0 bases and J dropped 4 bases, with 10 bases sitting between them. There are 14 residues in the CDR3. Here the CDR3 reads CASSLGGGGETQYF. CDR3 sequence (DNA): TGCGCCAGCAGCTTGGGAGGAGGAGGAGAGACCCAGTACTTC.

The gene calls are TRBV18 and TRBJ2-1, with 7 nucleotides matching TRBD1. The germline CDR1 and CDR2 sequences are KGHSH and LQKENI. The junction had 2 bases not matched to a gene; V was cut back by 2 bases and J by 4 bases. CDR3 length: 14 amino acids. The CDR3 loop is CASSPDRAYNEQFF. The DNA of the CDR3 is TGTGCCAGCTCACCAGACAGGGCGTACAATGAGCAGTTCTTC.

The chain couples TRBV6-4 to TRBJ2-3; 9 nucleotides match TRBD1. V lost 7 bases, J lost 0 bases, and 2 bases stayed unmatched. This CDR3 has 14 amino acids. Germline CDR1 and CDR2: MRHNA and SNTAGT. The CDR3 spells CASTGQGSTDTQYF. CDR3 bases: TGTGCCAGCACGGGACAGGGAAGCACAGATACGCAGTATTTT.

The rearrangement uses TRBV24-1 and TRBJ2-5; 8 nucleotides agree with TRBD2. Germline V gives CDR1 KGHDR, CDR2 SFDVKD. V shed 1 base, J shed 0 bases, and the junction held 3 bases outside the gene matches. The CDR3 has 16 residues. The CDR3, as DNA: TGTGCCACCAGTGATTTTCCGGGAGGGCACCAAGAGACCCAGTACTTC. Its protein product is CATSDFPGGHQETQYF.

The genes are TRBV14 and TRBJ1-1, with TRBD1 as a possible D gene (5 bases). The germline V gene has CDR1 SGHDN and CDR2 FVKESK. CDR3 length: 14 residues. V was clipped by 0 bases and J by 5 bases, with 10 bases between them. The CDR3 protein is CASSQDIRGTEAFF. The CDR3 DNA sequence: TGTGCCAGCAGCCAAGATATCCGGGGGACTGAAGCTTTCTTT.

The chain carries TRBV28 and TRBJ1-4, with 7 bases aligning to TRBD1. Germline lookup yields CDR1 MDHEN and CDR2 SYDVKM. V shed 1 base, J shed 5 bases, and the junction held 7 bases outside the gene matches. The CDR3 totals 16 residues. The CDR3: CASSLLQGYPNEKLFF. The CDR3 nucleotides read TGTGCCAGCAGTTTATTACAGGGGTATCCGAATGAAAAACTGTTTTTT.

The chain employs TRBV19 and TRBJ2-4; TRBD1 matches at 7 bases. Unmatched junction bases numbered 7, after V lost 3 bases and J lost 8 bases. CDR3 length: 14 residues. Germline CDR1 is LNHDA and CDR2 is SQIVND (reference sequence). The chain's CDR3 is CASSIGQDSDIQYF. The CDR3 DNA sequence: TGTGCCAGTAGTATCGGACAGGATTCTGACATTCAGTACTTC.

The chain recombines TRBV7-3 with TRBJ1-1; D unclear. The V gene's germline CDR1 is SGHTA and CDR2 FQGTGA. Trimming pared 4 bases from V and 1 base from J, leaving 7 bases between. This CDR3 is 13 amino acids long. CDR3 in DNA: TGTGCCAGCAGCTACAGCGGGAACACTGAAGCTTTCTTT. This translates into CASSYSGNTEAFF.

The chain has TRBV11-2 and TRBJ2-1, with 8 bases lining up with TRBD1. V trimming: 2 bases; J trimming: 14 bases; junction bases outside the gene matches: 20. Germline values: CDR1 SGHAT, CDR2 FQNNGV. This CDR3 region has 17 residues. The CDR3 sequence is CASSLPLGRGLSDLEFF. CDR3 nucleotide sequence: TGTGCCAGCAGCTTACCCCTGGGCAGGGGGCTCTCAGATTTGGAGTTCTTC.

The V and J genes are TRBV27 and TRBJ2-1; 10 bases match TRBD2. CDR1 is MNHEY and CDR2 is SMNVEV in the germline V gene (reference sequence). The CDR3 sequence is 18 residues long. After removal of 4 bases from V and 2 bases from J, the junction contained 11 bases not matched to a gene. CDR3 residues: CASSSPLIAGGPYNEQFF. The CDR3 nucleotides read TGTGCCAGCAGTTCCCCACTGATAGCGGGAGGCCCCTACAATGAGCAGTTCTTC.

The rearrangement links TRBV6-2 or TRBV6-3 to TRBJ2-7, with TRBD2 matching 7 bases. V lost 0 bases, J lost 0 bases, and 5 bases stayed unmatched. This CDR3 contains 16 residues. Germline CDR1 is MNHEY and CDR2 is SVGEGT. The DNA for the CDR3 is TGTGCCAGCAGTTACTCGAGGCGGGAGAGCTCCTACGAGCAGTACTTC. Amino acids: CASSYSRRESSYEQYF.

V usage is TRBV10-2 and J usage is TRBJ2-1; 11 positions match TRBD2. Germline CDR1 is WSHSY and CDR2 is SAAADI. This CDR3 has 19 amino acids. Germline trimming cut 6 bases from V and 0 bases from J; bases unmatched to any gene: 13. CDR3: CASSQRRRLAGSSYNEQFF. The CDR3 DNA is TGCGCCAGCAGCCAACGCCGTCGACTAGCGGGGAGCTCCTACAATGAGCAGTTCTTC.

The chain has TRBV11-2 and TRBJ1-1; tentative D call: TRBD1 (5 bases). CDR1 and CDR2 from the germline V gene are SGHAT and FQNNGV. The CDR3 loop spans 15 amino acids. V lost 1 base and J 2 bases, leaving 11 bases between the germline ends. The CDR3 protein is CASSLVSGQNTEAFF. The CDR3 nucleotides are TGTGCCAGCAGCTTAGTTTCAGGGCAAAACACTGAAGCTTTCTTT.

This chain connects TRBV7-9 to TRBJ1-2, with D unclear. The germline gives CDR1 SEHNR, CDR2 FQNEAQ (reference sequence). Trimming left V 4 bases short and J 4 bases short, with 13 bases between. This CDR3 comprises 14 residues. The CDR3 DNA sequence: TGTGCCAGCAGCTCCGGTTTCAGCGGCTATGGCTACACCTTC. It yields the protein CASSSGFSGYGYTF.

The chain couples TRBV7-3 to TRBJ1-3; D call uncertain. The ends were cut back, 1 base at V and 3 bases at J, with 10 bases in the middle. Germline V lookup: CDR1 SGHTA, CDR2 FQGTGA. The CDR3 consists of 15 residues. CDR3 amino acids: CASSLSGGLGNTIYF. For the CDR3, the DNA is TGTGCCAGCAGCTTAAGTGGAGGGCTTGGAAACACCATATATTTT. The full variable domain, rest sourced from reference TRBV7-3 and TRBJ1-3, is GAGVSQTPSNKVTEKGKYVELRCDPISGHTALYWYRQSLGQGPEFLIYFQGTGAADDSGLPNDRFFAVRPEGSVSTLKIQRTERGDSAVYLCASSLSGGLGNTIYFGEGSWLTVV.